This TCR beta chain was sequenced in a study of T-cell reconstitution after alpha-beta-depleted transplantation in children. Overall study findings and caveats: T-cell numbers and diversity, one year after transplant, stemmed largely from T cells that were newly produced.

The TCRbeta library was prepared with unique molecular identifiers. TCRdb passed the PCR reads through MiXCR, listing each CDR3 protein once. The sample has about 490,000 distinct CDR3 sequences, about 11% seen once. The CDR3 is 15 amino acids. Germline CDR1 reads DFQATT; CDR2 reads SNEGSKA (reference sequence). Trimming removed 1 base from V and 1 base from J, with 12 bases in between. This clonotype came up many times. Antigen specificity is unknown. This sequence joins TRBV20-1 and TRBJ2-3; no clear D gene. The origin of this receptor is a child aged 2 to 10 with inherited bone marrow failure, due to receive a stem cell transplant. Here the sequenced sample was PBMCs, taken before TCRalphabeta/CD19-depleted stem cell transplant. The CDR3 is CSARAFSVGTDTQYF. DNA of the CDR3: TGCAGTGCTAGAGCCTTTAGTGTGGGCACAGATACGCAGTATTTT.